These T cell receptor beta chains were read from a single sample in a study of OX40 agonist ivuxolimab in advanced cancers. Clones were sequenced by immunoSEQ multiplex PCR, and TCRdb holds only the in-frame ones, with some missing. This table has tens of thousands of clones, roughly 86% appearing once. The specimen was CD4+ or CD8+ T cells sorted from blood, collected in a trial of the OX40 agonist ivuxolimab. All receptors come from an adult with an advanced solid tumor such as melanoma, head and neck, liver or kidney cancer. CDR3s include the opening cysteine and the closing phenylalanine or tryptophan. The D gene is left open where the match is weak. Where a row states a size, it is once, few, many or the class of an expanded clone; other rows omit it.

clone_size d_call j_call v_call cdr3_nt cdr3_aa
- - TRBJ2-3 TRBV10-1 TGCGCCAGCAGTGATAAGGGGACTAGCACAGATACGCAGTATTTT CASSDKGTSTDTQYF
- - TRBJ2-3 TRBV7-9 TGTGCCAGCAGCCAATACCGGGACAAGGTCACAGATACGCAGTATTTT CASSQYRDKVTDTQYF
- TRBD1 TRBJ2-1 TRBV18 TGTGCCAGCTCACCTCGCCCCGGGACAGGAAATGAGCAGTTCTTC CASSPRPGTGNEQFF
- - TRBJ2-5 TRBV5-1 TGCGCCAGCAGCTTGGGAGACGGGGGCCCAGAGACCCAGTACTTC CASSLGDGGPETQYF
- TRBD2 TRBJ2-5 TRBV7-9 TGTGCCAGCAGCTTAGTTTGGACTAGCGGGGGGACACTCCAAGAGACCCAGTACTTC CASSLVWTSGGTLQETQYF
few - TRBJ2-6 TRBV5-1 TGCGCCAGCAGCGCGGGGTTGACAGGGACCCTACCCAACGTCCTGACTTTC CASSAGLTGTLPNVLTF
- TRBD1 TRBJ2-1 TRBV10-3 TGTGCCATCAGTGACCCTACAGGGGCCAAATACAATGAGCAGTTCTTC CAISDPTGAKYNEQFF
once - TRBJ1-1 TRBV7-9 TGTGCCAGCAGCCCCACGGGTGGTTTGACTGAAGCTTTCTTT CASSPTGGLTEAFF
- TRBD2 TRBJ2-3 TRBV19 TGTGCCAGTAGTATGGACCGGACTAGCGGGGGGCAGGATACGCAGTATTTT CASSMDRTSGGQDTQYF
- - TRBJ1-1 TRBV28 TGTGCCTCTCGGGAGGTCCCCAACACTGAAGCTTTCTTT CASREVPNTEAFF
- - TRBJ2-7 TRBV7-9 TGTGCCAGCAGCTTAGTCGGTAGTATAGGGCTCTCCTACGAGCAGTACTTC CASSLVGSIGLSYEQYF
few - TRBJ1-4 TRBV19 TGTGCCAGTAGCCAGGGAAGATTAGTCGAAAAACTGTTTTTT CASSQGRLVEKLFF
- - TRBJ2-1 TRBV11-2 TGTGCCAGCAGCCCCCTTTCCGAAGAGCAGTTCTTC CASSPLSEEQFF
- TRBD2 TRBJ2-3 TRBV11-2 TGTGCCAGCAGCGAAACTAGCGGGGGAGGCACAGATACGCAGTATTTT CASSETSGGGTDTQYF
- - TRBJ2-5 TRBV4-3 TGCGCCAGCAGCCAAGTCCTCCCCTCTAGTTCCCAGTACTTC CASSQVLPSSSQYF
- - TRBJ1-6 TRBV6-5 TGTGCCAGCAGTTACTCCCGGGGCAGGGGTAATTCACCCCTCCACTTT CASSYSRGRGNSPLHF
- - TRBJ1-1 TRBV5-6 TGTGCCAGCAGCTTGACCCCCCTTTCTAGGACTGAAGCTTTCTTT CASSLTPLSRTEAFF